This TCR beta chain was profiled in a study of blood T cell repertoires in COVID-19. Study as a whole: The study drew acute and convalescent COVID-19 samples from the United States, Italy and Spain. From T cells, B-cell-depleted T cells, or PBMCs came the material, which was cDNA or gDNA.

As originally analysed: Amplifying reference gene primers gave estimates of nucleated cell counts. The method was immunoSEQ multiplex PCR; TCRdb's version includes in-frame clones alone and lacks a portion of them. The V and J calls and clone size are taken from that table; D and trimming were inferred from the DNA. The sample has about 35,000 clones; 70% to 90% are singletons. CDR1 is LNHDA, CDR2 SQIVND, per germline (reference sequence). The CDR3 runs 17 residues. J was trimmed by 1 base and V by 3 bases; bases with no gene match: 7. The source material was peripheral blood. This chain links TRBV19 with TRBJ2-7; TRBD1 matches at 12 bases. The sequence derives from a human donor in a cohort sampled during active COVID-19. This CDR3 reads CASSIRDRGLKSYEQYF. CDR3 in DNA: TGTGCCAGTAGTATCCGGGACAGGGGGCTCAAATCCTACGAGCAGTACTTC.